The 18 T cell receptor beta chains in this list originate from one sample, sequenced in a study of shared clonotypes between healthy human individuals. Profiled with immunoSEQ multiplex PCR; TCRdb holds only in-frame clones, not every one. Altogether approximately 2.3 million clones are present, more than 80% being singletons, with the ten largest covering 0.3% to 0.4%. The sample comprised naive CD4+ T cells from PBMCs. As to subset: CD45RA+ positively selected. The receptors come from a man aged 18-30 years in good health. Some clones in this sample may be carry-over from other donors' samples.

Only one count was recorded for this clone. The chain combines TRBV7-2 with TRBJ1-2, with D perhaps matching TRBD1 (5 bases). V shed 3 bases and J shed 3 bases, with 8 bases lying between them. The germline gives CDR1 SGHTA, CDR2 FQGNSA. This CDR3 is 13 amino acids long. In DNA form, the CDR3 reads TGTGCCAGCAGCTTCGGGGGGGACTATGGCTACACCTTC. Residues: CASSFGGDYGYTF.

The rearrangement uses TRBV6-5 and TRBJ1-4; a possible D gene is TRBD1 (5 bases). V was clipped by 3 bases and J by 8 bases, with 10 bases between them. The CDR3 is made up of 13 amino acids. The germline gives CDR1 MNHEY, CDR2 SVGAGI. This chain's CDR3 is CASSYLRGEKLFF. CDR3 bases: TGTGCCAGCAGTTATCTCCGGGGGGAAAAACTGTTTTTT.

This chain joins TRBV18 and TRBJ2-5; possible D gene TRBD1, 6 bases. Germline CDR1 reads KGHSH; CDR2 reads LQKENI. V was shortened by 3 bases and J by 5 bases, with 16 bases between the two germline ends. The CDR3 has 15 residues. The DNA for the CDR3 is TGTGCCAGCTCACCGGCCGGGAACAGGGAGGAGACCCAGTACTTC. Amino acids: CASSPAGNREETQYF.

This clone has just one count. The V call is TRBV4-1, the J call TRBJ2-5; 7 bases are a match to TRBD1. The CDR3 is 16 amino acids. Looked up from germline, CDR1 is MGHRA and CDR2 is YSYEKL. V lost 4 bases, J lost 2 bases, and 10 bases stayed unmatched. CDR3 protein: CASSRVSGTAQETQYF. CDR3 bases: TGCGCCAGCAGCCGAGTCTCCGGGACAGCTCAAGAGACCCAGTACTTC.

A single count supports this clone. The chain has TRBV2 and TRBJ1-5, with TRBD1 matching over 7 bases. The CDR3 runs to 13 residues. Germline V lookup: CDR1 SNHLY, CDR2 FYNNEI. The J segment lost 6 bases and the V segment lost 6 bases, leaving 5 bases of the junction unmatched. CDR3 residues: CASSGRGFQPQHF. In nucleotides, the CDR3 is TGTGCCAGCAGCGGCAGGGGGTTTCAGCCCCAGCATTTT. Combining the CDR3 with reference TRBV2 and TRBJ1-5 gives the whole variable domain EPEVTQTPSHQVTQMGQEVILRCVPISNHLYFYWYRQILGQKVEFLVSFYNNEISEKSEIFDDQFSVERPDGSNFTLKIRSTKLEDSAMYFCASSGRGFQPQHFGDGTRLSIL.

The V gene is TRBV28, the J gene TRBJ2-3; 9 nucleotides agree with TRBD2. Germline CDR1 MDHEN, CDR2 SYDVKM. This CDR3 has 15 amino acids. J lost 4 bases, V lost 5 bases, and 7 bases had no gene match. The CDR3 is CASSAIAGASDTQYF. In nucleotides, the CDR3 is TGTGCCAGCAGTGCGATAGCGGGAGCCTCAGATACGCAGTATTTT.

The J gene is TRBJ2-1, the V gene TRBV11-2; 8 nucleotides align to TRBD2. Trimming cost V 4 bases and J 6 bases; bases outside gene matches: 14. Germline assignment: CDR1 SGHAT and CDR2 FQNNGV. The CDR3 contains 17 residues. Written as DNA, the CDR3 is TGTGCCAGCAGCTCCCGCCTGGGACTAGAGCTTTCCAATGAGCAGTTCTTC. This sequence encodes CASSSRLGLELSNEQFF.

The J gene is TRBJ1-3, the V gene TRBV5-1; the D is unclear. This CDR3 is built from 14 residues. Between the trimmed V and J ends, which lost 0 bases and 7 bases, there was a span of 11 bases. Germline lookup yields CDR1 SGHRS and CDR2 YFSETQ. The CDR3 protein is CASSLDTGGNTIYF. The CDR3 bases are TGCGCCAGCAGCTTGGATACCGGCGGGAACACCATATATTTT.

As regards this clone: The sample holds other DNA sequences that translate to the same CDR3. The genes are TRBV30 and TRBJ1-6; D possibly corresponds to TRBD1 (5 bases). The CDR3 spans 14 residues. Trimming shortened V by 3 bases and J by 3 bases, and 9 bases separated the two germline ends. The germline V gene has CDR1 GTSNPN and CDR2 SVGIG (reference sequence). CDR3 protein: CAWSRDSYNSPLHF. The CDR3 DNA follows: TGTGCCTGGAGCCGTGACAGCTATAATTCACCCCTCCACTTT. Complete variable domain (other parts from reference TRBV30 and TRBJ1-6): SQTIHQWPATLVQPVGSPLSLECTVEGTSNPNLYWYRQAAGRGLQLLFYSVGIGQISSEVPQNLSASRPQDRQFILSSKKLLLSDSGFYLCAWSRDSYNSPLHFGNGTRLTVT.

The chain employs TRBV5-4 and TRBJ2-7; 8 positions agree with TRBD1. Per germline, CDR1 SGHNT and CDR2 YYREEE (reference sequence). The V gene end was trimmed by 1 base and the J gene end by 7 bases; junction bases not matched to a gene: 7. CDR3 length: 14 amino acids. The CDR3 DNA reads TGTGCCAGCAGCTTGAGTCAGGGGGCAGGAGAGCAGTACTTC. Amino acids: CASSLSQGAGEQYF.

In nucleotides, the CDR3 is TGTGCCTGGAGTCCAGGGGGCGCGGGTAATTCACCCCTCCACTTT. Its protein product is CAWSPGGAGNSPLHF. The chain is built from TRBV30 and TRBJ1-6, with TRBD1 matching over 8 bases. J was trimmed by 6 bases and V by 2 bases; bases with no gene match: 6. There are 15 residues in the CDR3. Germline lookup yields CDR1 GTSNPN and CDR2 SVGIG (reference sequence).

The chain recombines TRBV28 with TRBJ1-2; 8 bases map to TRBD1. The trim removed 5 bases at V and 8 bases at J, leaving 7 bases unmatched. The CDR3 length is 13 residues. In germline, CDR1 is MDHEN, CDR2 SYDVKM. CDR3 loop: CASSVTGTGGYTF. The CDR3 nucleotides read TGTGCCAGCAGTGTCACCGGGACAGGCGGCTACACCTTC.

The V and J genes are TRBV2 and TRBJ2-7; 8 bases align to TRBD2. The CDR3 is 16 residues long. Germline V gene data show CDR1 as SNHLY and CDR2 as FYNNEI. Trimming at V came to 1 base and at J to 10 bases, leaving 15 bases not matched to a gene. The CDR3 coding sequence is TGTGCCAGCAGTGAAGGTTTGGCGGGAGGTGCCTACGTTCAGTACTTC. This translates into CASSEGLAGGAYVQYF. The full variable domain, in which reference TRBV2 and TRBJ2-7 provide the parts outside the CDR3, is EPEVTQTPSHQVTQMGQEVILRCVPISNHLYFYWYRQILGQKVEFLVSFYNNEISEKSEIFDDQFSVERPDGSNFTLKIRSTKLEDSAMYFCASSEGLAGGAYVQYFGPGTRLTVT.

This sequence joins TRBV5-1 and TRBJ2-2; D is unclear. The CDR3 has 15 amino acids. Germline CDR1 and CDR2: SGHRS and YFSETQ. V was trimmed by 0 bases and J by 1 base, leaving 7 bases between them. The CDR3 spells CASSLDPQNTGELFF. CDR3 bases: TGCGCCAGCAGCTTGGACCCGCAGAACACCGGGGAGCTGTTTTTT. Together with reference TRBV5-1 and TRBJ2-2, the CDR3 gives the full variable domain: KAGVTQTPRYLIKTRGQQVTLSCSPISGHRSVSWYQQTPGQGLQFLFEYFSETQRNKGNFPGRFSGRQFSNSRSEMNVSTLELGDSALYLCASSLDPQNTGELFFGEGSRLTVL.

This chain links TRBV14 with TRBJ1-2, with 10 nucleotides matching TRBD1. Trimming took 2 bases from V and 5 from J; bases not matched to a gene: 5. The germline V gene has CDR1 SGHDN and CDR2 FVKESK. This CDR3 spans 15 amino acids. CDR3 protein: CASSQTTGQGYGYTF. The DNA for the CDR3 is TGTGCCAGCAGCCAAACTACGGGACAGGGGTATGGCTACACCTTC.

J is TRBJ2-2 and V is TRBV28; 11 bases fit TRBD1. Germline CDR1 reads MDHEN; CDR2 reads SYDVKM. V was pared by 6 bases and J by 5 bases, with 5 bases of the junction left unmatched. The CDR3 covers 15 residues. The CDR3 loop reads CASRPGQGVTGELFF. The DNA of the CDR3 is TGTGCCAGCAGACCGGGACAGGGGGTTACCGGGGAGCTGTTTTTT.

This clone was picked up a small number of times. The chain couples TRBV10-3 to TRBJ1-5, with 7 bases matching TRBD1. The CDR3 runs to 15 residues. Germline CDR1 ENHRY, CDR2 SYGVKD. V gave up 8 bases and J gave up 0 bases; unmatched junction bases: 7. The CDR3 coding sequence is TGTGCCATCGGGGACAGATCTAATAGCAATCAGCCCCAGCATTTT. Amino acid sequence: CAIGDRSNSNQPQHF.

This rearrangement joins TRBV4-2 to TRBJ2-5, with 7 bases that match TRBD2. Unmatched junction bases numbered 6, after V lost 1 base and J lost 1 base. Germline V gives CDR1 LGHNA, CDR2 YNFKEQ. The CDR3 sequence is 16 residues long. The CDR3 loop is CASSQGLAARQETQYF. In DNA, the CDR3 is TGTGCCAGCAGCCAAGGGCTAGCGGCCCGCCAAGAGACCCAGTACTTC.